A single sample is the source of the 16 T cell receptor beta chains below, sequenced in a study of cytomegalovirus exposure and HLA in healthy donors. The PCR contained 60 Vbeta and 13 Jbeta primers. The protocol was immunoSEQ multiplex PCR, while the TCRdb copy is restricted to in-frame clones and leaves out a portion. The sample lists 85,000 to 120,000 clones, 70% to 90% occurring once. Sequencing was performed on PBMCs. Receptors originate from a man aged 35 to 55 in good health and CMV-seronegative.

This clone showed up just once. The chain combines TRBV4-1 with TRBJ2-4; 9 bases line up with TRBD2. Trimming at V came to 5 bases and at J to 3 bases, leaving 11 bases not matched to a gene. From germline, CDR1 is MGHRA and CDR2 YSYEKL. The length of the CDR3 is 17 residues. The CDR3, as DNA: TGCGCCAGCAGCTTGGGGCCCGCTAGCGGGGACAAAAACATTCAGTACTTC. Translation gives CASSLGPASGDKNIQYF.

This clone has a single count. The chain is built from TRBV9 and TRBJ1-2; D unresolved. This CDR3 comprises 14 residues. V lost 3 bases, J lost 5 bases, and 14 bases lay in between. Germline CDR1 is SGDLS and CDR2 is YYNGEE. The CDR3 here is CASSGLLGWYGYTF. CDR3 nucleotide sequence: TGTGCCAGCAGCGGTTTACTCGGGTGGTATGGCTACACCTTC.

The chain links TRBV2 to TRBJ2-7; 11 bases are shared with TRBD1. J gave up 1 base and V 6 bases, and 5 bases lay outside the gene matches. Germline V gives CDR1 SNHLY, CDR2 FYNNEI. The CDR3 consists of 15 residues. CDR3 loop: CASRGDRGLSYEQYF. The CDR3 nucleotides read TGTGCCAGCAGAGGGGACAGGGGGTTGTCCTACGAGCAGTACTTC.

This chain joins TRBV2 and TRBJ1-4, with a possible D match to TRBD1 (6 bases). The germline V gene has CDR1 SNHLY and CDR2 FYNNEI. V lost 11 bases, J lost 6 bases, and 22 bases lay in between. CDR3 length: 15 amino acids. The DNA for the CDR3 is TGTGCCGGGCAAAAACAGGGAAGTTTCGATGAAAAACTGTTTTTT. This encodes CAGQKQGSFDEKLFF.

The chain couples TRBV27 to TRBJ1-2; 8 nucleotides line up with TRBD1. After removal of 5 bases from V and 7 bases from J, the junction contained 15 bases not matched to a gene. Per the germline V gene, CDR1 is MNHEY and CDR2 is SMNVEV (reference sequence). The CDR3 is 16 amino acids. The CDR3 loop reads CASSPDSTGVLCGYTF. DNA of the CDR3: TGTGCCAGCAGTCCCGACTCGACAGGGGTACTGTGTGGCTACACCTTC.

The chain recombines TRBV10-3 with TRBJ1-2; D not resolved. This CDR3 region has 13 residues. CDR1 ENHRY and CDR2 SYGVKD come from the germline V gene. V gave up 2 bases and J gave up 4 bases, with 8 bases separating them. CDR3 sequence (DNA): TGTGCCATCAGTGAGGAAGAGTCCTATGGCTACACCTTC. This sequence encodes CAISEEESYGYTF.

The rearrangement links TRBV4-3 to TRBJ2-3; 9 nucleotides match TRBD2. V was pared by 4 bases and J by 0 bases, with 5 bases of the junction left unmatched. The CDR3 has 16 residues. The germline V gene encodes CDR1 LGHNA and CDR2 YSLEER. CDR3 amino acids: CASSPIAGASTDTQYF. As DNA, the CDR3 is TGCGCCAGCAGCCCCATAGCGGGGGCTAGCACAGATACGCAGTATTTT.

The V call is TRBV6-6, the J call TRBJ2-1; 12 nucleotides align to TRBD2. V trimming: 4 bases; J trimming: 8 bases; junction bases outside the gene matches: 6. Germline V gene lookup returns CDR1 MNHNY and CDR2 SVGAGI (reference sequence). This CDR3 is built from 15 residues. CDR3 amino acids: CASSSKLAGGYEQFF. DNA for the CDR3: TGTGCCAGCAGTTCTAAACTAGCGGGGGGCTATGAGCAGTTCTTC.

The chain has TRBV10-3 and TRBJ2-5, with 8 bases identical to TRBD1. The J call may be in error: the DNA end matches TRBJ2-7 better. CDR3 length: 14 amino acids. Germline assignment: CDR1 ENHRY and CDR2 SYGVKD. This CDR3 is CAIRRLGQGYEQYF. The CDR3 coding sequence is TGTGCCATCAGGCGACTCGGACAGGGCTACGAGCAGTACTTC.

The chain couples TRBV15 to TRBJ2-1; 8 nucleotides match TRBD2. The CDR3 runs to 14 residues. CDR1 is LNHNV, CDR2 YYDKDF, per germline (reference sequence). Unmatched junction bases numbered 5, after V lost 5 bases and J lost 5 bases. The CDR3 sequence: CATSLRTSHNEQFF. The CDR3 DNA reads TGTGCCACCAGCCTCCGGACTAGCCACAATGAGCAGTTCTTC.

The chain recombines TRBV5-6 with TRBJ2-2; D is possibly TRBD1 (6 bases). The CDR3 has 16 residues. CDR1 is SGHDT, CDR2 YYEEEE, per germline. V was clipped by 4 bases and J by 7 bases, with 20 bases between them. CDR3 bases: TGTGCCAGCAGCCCGGGGCCCCTGGGACAAGTCGGGGAGCTGTTTTTT. This encodes CASSPGPLGQVGELFF.

The chain is built from TRBV5-1 and TRBJ1-2; no clear D. Between the trimmed V and J ends, which lost 2 bases and 4 bases, there was a span of 9 bases. CDR1 is SGHRS and CDR2 is YFSETQ in the germline V gene. The CDR3 spans 13 residues. The CDR3 DNA follows: TGCGCCAGCAGCTTAGGTAGCGGCTATGGCTACACCTTC. This translates into CASSLGSGYGYTF.

Only a few counts were recorded for this clone. The rearrangement links TRBV7-9 to TRBJ1-3; TRBD1 is a possible D gene (5 bases). The germline V gene encodes CDR1 SEHNR and CDR2 FQNEAQ (reference sequence). CDR3 length: 17 residues. V lost 3 bases and J lost 3, with 18 bases in between. The CDR3 region is CASSFQGFFFSGNTIYF. The CDR3, as DNA: TGTGCCAGCAGCTTCCAGGGTTTTTTCTTCAGTGGAAACACCATATATTTT.

The gene calls are TRBV5-1 and TRBJ2-4; 8 nucleotides align to TRBD1. Germline CDR1 and CDR2: SGHRS and YFSETQ. The CDR3 sequence is 16 residues long. V trimming: 0 bases; J trimming: 2 bases; junction bases outside the gene matches: 4. The CDR3 is CASSLVGRGPKNIQYF. DNA of the CDR3: TGCGCCAGCAGCTTGGTTGGCAGGGGGCCCAAAAACATTCAGTACTTC.

The V and J genes are TRBV7-3 and TRBJ2-1; D gene ambiguous. The CDR3 totals 13 residues. The V end was cut by 5 bases, the J end by 13 bases, with 18 bases between. CDR1 and CDR2 from the germline V gene are SGHTA and FQGTGA. DNA of the CDR3: TGTGCCAGCAGCCCTTCCGAAGCCCACAGACAGTTCTTC. It encodes CASSPSEAHRQFF. Based on the CDR3 plus reference TRBV7-3 and TRBJ2-1, the full variable domain is GAGVSQTPSNKVTEKGKYVELRCDPISGHTALYWYRQSLGQGPEFLIYFQGTGAADDSGLPNDRFFAVRPEGSVSTLKIQRTERGDSAVYLCASSPSEAHRQFFGPGTRLTVL.

This clone was recorded only once. This rearrangement joins TRBV11-3 to TRBJ2-2; 8 positions match TRBD2. Germline CDR1 SGHNT, CDR2 YENEEA. CDR3 length equals 15 residues. The junction had 6 bases not matched to a gene; V was cut back by 5 bases and J by 4 bases. The CDR3 is CASSPGLVGTGELFF. CDR3 sequence (DNA): TGTGCCAGCAGCCCGGGACTAGTAGGCACCGGGGAGCTGTTTTTT.